Presented here are 6 T cell receptor beta chains from one specimen sequenced in a study of cytomegalovirus exposure and HLA in healthy donors. This PCR relied on a set of 60 Vbeta primers and 13 Jbeta primers. Sequenced by immunoSEQ multiplex PCR; TCRdb stores in-frame clones only, minus some. The top ten clones hold 3% to 3.5% of a sample with roughly 120,000 clones, 75% to 85% of them seen once. Input material: PBMCs. The source of these receptors is a male donor in good health and CMV-seronegative.

This rearrangement joins TRBV10-3 to TRBJ2-7; 8 bases fit TRBD2. The CDR3 extends over 13 amino acids. Germline V gene data show CDR1 as ENHRY and CDR2 as SYGVKD. Trimming cost V 6 bases and J 1 base; bases outside gene matches: 2. The CDR3 bases are TGTGCCATCAGGGCGGGAGGATCCTACGAGCAGTACTTC. Residues: CAIRAGGSYEQYF.

This clone was found once. This chain joins TRBV6-4 and TRBJ2-3, with D unclear. Germline V gene lookup returns CDR1 MRHNA and CDR2 SNTAGT. The CDR3 totals 14 residues. V dropped 0 bases and J dropped 1 base, with 5 bases sitting between them. CDR3 nucleotide sequence: TGTGCCAGCAGTGACTCCCGGGGCACAGATACGCAGTATTTT. Residues: CASSDSRGTDTQYF.

This chain joins TRBV7-2 and TRBJ1-2; D uncertain. V lost 2 bases, J lost 5 bases, and 6 bases lay in between. The V gene's germline CDR1 is SGHTA and CDR2 FQGNSA. The length of the CDR3 is 12 residues. In DNA form, the CDR3 reads TGTGCCAGCAGCTTACAAGAGTATGGCTACACCTTC. It yields the protein CASSLQEYGYTF.

The chain employs TRBV2 and TRBJ2-5, with D possibly matching TRBD1 (5 bases). V lost 11 bases to trimming and J lost 6 bases, with 13 bases between them. The germline CDR1 and CDR2 sequences are SNHLY and FYNNEI. The CDR3 runs to 11 residues. As DNA, the CDR3 is TGTGCCTGCCAGGGTACCCAGACCCAGTACTTC. As protein: CACQGTQTQYF.

This rearrangement joins TRBV5-4 to TRBJ2-4; TRBD2 might be the D (6 bases). Germline CDR1 SGHNT, CDR2 YYREEE (reference sequence). V was shortened by 4 bases and J by 0 bases, with 14 bases between the two germline ends. The CDR3 covers 16 residues. CDR3 loop: CASSAGTVLAKNIQYF. The CDR3 region has the DNA TGTGCCAGCAGCGCGGGGACGGTACTAGCCAAAAACATTCAGTACTTC.

The chain links TRBV7-2 to TRBJ1-1; D may be TRBD1 (6 bases). The germline gives CDR1 SGHTA, CDR2 FQGNSA. V lost 1 base, J lost 11 bases, and 20 bases lay in between. The CDR3 runs 15 residues. The CDR3 loop reads CASSLGQGRDLWAFF. In DNA form, the CDR3 reads TGTGCCAGCAGCTTAGGTCAGGGGCGCGACCTATGGGCTTTCTTT.